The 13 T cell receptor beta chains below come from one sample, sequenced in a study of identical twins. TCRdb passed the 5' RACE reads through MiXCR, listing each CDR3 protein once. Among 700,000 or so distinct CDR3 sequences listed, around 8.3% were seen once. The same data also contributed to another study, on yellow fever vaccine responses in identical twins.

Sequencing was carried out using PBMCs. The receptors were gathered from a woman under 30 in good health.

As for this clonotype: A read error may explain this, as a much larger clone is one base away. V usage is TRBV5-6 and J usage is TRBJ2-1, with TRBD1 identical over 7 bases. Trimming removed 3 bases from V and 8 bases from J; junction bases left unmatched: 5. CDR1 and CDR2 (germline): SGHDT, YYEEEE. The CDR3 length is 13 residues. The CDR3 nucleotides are TGTGCCAGCAGCTCGCTGGGACAGCATGAGCAGTTCTTC. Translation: CASSSLGQHEQFF.

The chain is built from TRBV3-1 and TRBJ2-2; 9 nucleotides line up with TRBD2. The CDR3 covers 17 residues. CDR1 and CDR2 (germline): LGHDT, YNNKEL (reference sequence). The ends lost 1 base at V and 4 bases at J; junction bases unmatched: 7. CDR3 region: CASSQVVSGGPTGELFF. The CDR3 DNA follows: TGTGCCAGCAGCCAAGTGGTTAGCGGGGGACCCACCGGGGAGCTGTTTTTT.

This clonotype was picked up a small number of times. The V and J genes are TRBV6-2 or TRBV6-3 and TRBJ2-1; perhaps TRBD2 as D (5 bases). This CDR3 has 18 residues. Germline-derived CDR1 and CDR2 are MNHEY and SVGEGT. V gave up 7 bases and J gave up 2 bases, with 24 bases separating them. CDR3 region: CASTPAGNKGGPYNEQFF. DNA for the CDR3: TGTGCCAGCACCCCGGCCGGGAACAAGGGTGGGCCCTACAATGAGCAGTTCTTC.

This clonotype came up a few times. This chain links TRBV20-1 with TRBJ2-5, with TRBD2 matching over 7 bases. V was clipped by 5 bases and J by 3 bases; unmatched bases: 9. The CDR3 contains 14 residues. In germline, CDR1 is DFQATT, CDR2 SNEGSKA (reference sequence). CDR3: CSAGGPREEETQYF. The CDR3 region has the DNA TGCAGTGCTGGGGGACCTCGGGAGGAAGAGACCCAGTACTTC.

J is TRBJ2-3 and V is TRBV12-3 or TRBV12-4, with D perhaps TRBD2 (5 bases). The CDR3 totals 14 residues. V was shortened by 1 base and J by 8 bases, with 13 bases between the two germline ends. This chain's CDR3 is CASSLGRWGATQYF. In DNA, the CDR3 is TGTGCCAGCAGTTTAGGAAGGTGGGGAGCTACGCAGTATTTT.

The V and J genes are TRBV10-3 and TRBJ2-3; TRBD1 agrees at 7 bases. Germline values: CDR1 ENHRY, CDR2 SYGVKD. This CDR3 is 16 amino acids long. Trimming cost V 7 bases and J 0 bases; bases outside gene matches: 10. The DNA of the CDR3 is TGTGCCATCAACCGGGACAGCAGAATTAGCACAGATACGCAGTATTTT. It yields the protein CAINRDSRISTDTQYF.

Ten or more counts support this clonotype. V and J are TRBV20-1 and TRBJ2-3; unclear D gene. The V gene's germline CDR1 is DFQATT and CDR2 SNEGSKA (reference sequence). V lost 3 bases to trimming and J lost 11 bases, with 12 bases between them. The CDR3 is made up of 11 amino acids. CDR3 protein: CSARARFGQYF. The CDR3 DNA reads TGCAGTGCTAGGGCTCGGTTTGGGCAGTATTTT.

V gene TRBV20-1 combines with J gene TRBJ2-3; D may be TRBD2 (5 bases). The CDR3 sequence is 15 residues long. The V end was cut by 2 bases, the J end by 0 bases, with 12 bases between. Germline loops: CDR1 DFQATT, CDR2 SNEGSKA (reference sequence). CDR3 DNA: TGCAGTGCTAGACCCCCGGGGAAAAGCACAGATACGCAGTATTTT. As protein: CSARPPGKSTDTQYF.

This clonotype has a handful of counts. CDR3 DNA: TGTGCCAGCAGCAACGGGGTGGGTGATAGCGCAACTAATGAAAAACTGTTTTTT. Translated, it gives CASSNGVGDSATNEKLFF. The chain couples TRBV21-1 to TRBJ1-4. TRBV21-1 is a pseudogene. The CDR3 loop spans 18 amino acids.

The CDR3 region is CASSPLGSGASYEQYF. The CDR3 coding sequence is TGCGCCAGCAGCCCACTCGGATCAGGCGCCTCCTACGAGCAGTACTTC. The V call is TRBV4-1, the J call TRBJ2-7; D not certain. Germline CDR1 and CDR2: MGHRA and YSYEKL. V shed 4 bases and J shed 0 bases, with 16 bases lying between them. The CDR3 has 16 amino acids.

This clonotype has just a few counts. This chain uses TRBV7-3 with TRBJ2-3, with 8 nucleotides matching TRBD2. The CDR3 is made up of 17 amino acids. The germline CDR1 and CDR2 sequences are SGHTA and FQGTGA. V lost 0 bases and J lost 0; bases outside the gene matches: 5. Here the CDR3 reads CASSLTSAGGSTDTQYF. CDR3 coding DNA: TGTGCCAGCAGCTTAACGTCGGCGGGGGGTAGCACAGATACGCAGTATTTT.

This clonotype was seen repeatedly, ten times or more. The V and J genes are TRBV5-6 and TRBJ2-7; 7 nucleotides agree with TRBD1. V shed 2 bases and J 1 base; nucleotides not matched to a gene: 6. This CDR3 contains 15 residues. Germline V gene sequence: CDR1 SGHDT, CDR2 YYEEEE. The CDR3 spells CASSLVGTESYEQYF. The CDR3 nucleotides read TGTGCCAGCAGCTTAGTGGGGACAGAATCCTACGAGCAGTACTTC.

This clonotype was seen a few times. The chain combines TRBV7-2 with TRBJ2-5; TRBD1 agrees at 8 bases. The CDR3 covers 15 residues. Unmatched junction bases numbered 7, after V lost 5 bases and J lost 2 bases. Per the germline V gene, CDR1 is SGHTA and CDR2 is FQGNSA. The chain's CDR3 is CASSPGQGKQETQYF. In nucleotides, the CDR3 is TGTGCCAGCAGCCCTGGACAGGGAAAACAAGAGACCCAGTACTTC.